This T cell receptor (beta chain) was documented in a study of T cells in Graves' hyperthyroidism and ophthalmopathy. Turning to the study itself: Upon initial diagnosis and before any treatment, peripheral blood was collected. General study findings and limits: The majority of expanded thyroid clonotypes above 0.001 also appeared in blood.

With a duration under 2 months, the hyperthyroidism was newly diagnosed in patients aged 18 to 65. Thyroid ultrasound and orbital computed tomography, with clinical symptoms and serum thyroxine and TRAb, informed diagnoses. With V trimmed by 3 bases and J by 8 bases, 7 bases remained unmatched. Germline CDR1 SGHVS, CDR2 FNYEAQ. There are 16 residues in the CDR3. TCR beta CDR3 regions were amplified from RNA transcripts. The HTBI primer set drove a first-round RT-PCR of the TCR CDR3. TCRdb itself ran the multiplex PCR reads through MiXCR, one entry per CDR3 protein. Found here are some 500,000 distinct CDR3 sequences, around an eighth of them singletons; the top ten hold over 15%. This clonotype was counted ten times or more. Its antigen is unidentified.

The chain is built from TRBV7-6 and TRBJ2-1; 13 bases match TRBD2. Source material: blood. The receptor was derived from a woman in her late teens or twenties with Graves' hyperthyroidism. The CDR3: CASSFETSGGAHEQFF. CDR3 in DNA: TGTGCCAGCAGCTTCGAAACTAGCGGGGGGGCCCATGAGCAGTTCTTC.